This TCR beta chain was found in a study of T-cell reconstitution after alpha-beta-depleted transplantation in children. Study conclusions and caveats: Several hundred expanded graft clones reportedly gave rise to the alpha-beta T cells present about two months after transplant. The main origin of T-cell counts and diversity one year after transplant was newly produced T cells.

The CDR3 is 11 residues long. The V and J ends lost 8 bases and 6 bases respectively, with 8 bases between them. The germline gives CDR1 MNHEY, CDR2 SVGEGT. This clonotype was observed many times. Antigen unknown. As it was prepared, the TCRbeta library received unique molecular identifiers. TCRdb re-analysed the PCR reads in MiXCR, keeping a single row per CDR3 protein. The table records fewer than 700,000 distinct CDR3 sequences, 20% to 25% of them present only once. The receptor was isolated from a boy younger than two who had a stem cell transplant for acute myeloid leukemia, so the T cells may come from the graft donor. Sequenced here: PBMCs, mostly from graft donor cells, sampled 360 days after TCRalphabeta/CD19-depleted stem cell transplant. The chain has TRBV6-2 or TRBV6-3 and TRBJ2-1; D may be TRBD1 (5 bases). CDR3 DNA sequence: TGTGCCAGCGGGGCAAGCAATGAGCAGTTCTTC. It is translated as CASGASNEQFF.